One and the same sample provided the 26 T cell receptor beta chains below, sequenced in a study of blood T cell repertoires in COVID-19. Produced via immunoSEQ multiplex PCR; TCRdb's table is partial and in-frame only. This sample yields some 210,000 clones, of which less than 90% are seen a single time; less than 20% belongs to the top ten. Sequenced sample: peripheral blood. These receptors were collected from a human donor in a cohort sampled during active COVID-19.

The chain is built from TRBV5-1 and TRBJ1-4; 9 bases map to TRBD1. The CDR3 consists of 15 residues. The germline gives CDR1 SGHRS, CDR2 YFSETQ. The V gene end was trimmed by 4 bases and the J gene end by 7 bases; junction bases not matched to a gene: 8. This CDR3 reads CASSPLGTGFEKLFF. The CDR3 bases are TGCGCCAGCAGCCCTCTCGGGACAGGGTTTGAAAAACTGTTTTTT.

This sequence joins TRBV2 and TRBJ1-2, with a tentative D call TRBD1 (5 bases). Trimming took 8 bases from V and 4 from J, leaving 14 bases between them. CDR1 and CDR2 (germline): SNHLY, FYNNEI. The length of the CDR3 is 13 residues. The CDR3 here is CASPGGVPYGYTF. The CDR3, as DNA: TGTGCCAGCCCCGGAGGGGTTCCCTATGGCTACACCTTC.

The chain has TRBV4-1 and TRBJ2-2, with D possibly TRBD1 on 5 matching bases. This CDR3 has 14 amino acids. With 4 bases removed from V and 1 base from J, the gap between germline ends came to 7 bases. CDR1 MGHRA and CDR2 YSYEKL come from the germline V gene. The chain's CDR3 is CASSPGQNTGELFF. The CDR3 nucleotides are TGCGCCAGCAGCCCCGGACAGAACACCGGGGAGCTGTTTTTT.

The rearrangement uses TRBV29-1 and TRBJ2-3, with 7 bases lining up with TRBD2. V lost 8 bases and J lost 4; bases outside the gene matches: 6. The length of the CDR3 is 12 residues. In germline, CDR1 is SQVTM, CDR2 ANQGSEA. The CDR3 nucleotides read TGCAGCCCCGTGGGGGGGGCAGATACGCAGTATTTT. Protein: CSPVGGADTQYF.

The V and J genes are TRBV4-1 and TRBJ1-5, with 7 bases matching TRBD1. This CDR3 contains 15 residues. Germline-derived CDR1 and CDR2 are MGHRA and YSYEKL. The junction had 8 bases not matched to a gene; V was cut back by 3 bases and J by 6 bases. In nucleotides, the CDR3 is TGCGCCAGCAGCCAGACAGGGACCGGGGGTCAGCCCCAGCATTTT. Protein product: CASSQTGTGGQPQHF.

The V gene is TRBV28, the J gene TRBJ2-7, with 7 bases matching TRBD1. The CDR3 runs 17 residues. The ends lost 2 bases at V and 4 bases at J; junction bases unmatched: 14. The germline V gene has CDR1 MDHEN and CDR2 SYDVKM. The CDR3 sequence is CASSLTQGQTIFYEQYF. DNA for the CDR3: TGTGCCAGCAGTTTAACCCAGGGACAGACCATATTTTACGAGCAGTACTTC.

The chain links TRBV3-1 (or the pseudogene TRBV3-2) to TRBJ1-1; TRBD1 is a possible D gene (6 bases). V was shortened by 1 base and J by 4 bases, with 10 bases between the two germline ends. CDR1 is LGHDT and CDR2 is YNNKEL in the germline V gene (reference sequence). The CDR3 is 14 residues long. The CDR3 nucleotides read TGTGCCAGCAGCCAAGTCTCAGGGGTCACTGAAGCTTTCTTT. Its protein product is CASSQVSGVTEAFF.

V and J are TRBV15 and TRBJ2-6; TRBD1 agrees at 8 bases. With V trimmed by 0 bases and J by 5 bases, 24 bases remained unmatched. Germline CDR1 is LNHNV and CDR2 is YYDKDF (reference sequence). The CDR3 extends over 23 amino acids. The CDR3 protein is CATSRDRRSLGRDRSARANVLTF. The CDR3 DNA is TGTGCCACCAGCAGAGATAGGAGGAGTTTGGGCAGGGACAGGTCCGCCAGGGCCAACGTCCTGACTTTC.

The rearrangement uses TRBV25-1 and TRBJ1-2, with no clear D. Trimming took off 4 bases at V and 5 bases at J, with 14 bases between the two ends. This CDR3 has 14 amino acids. Germline CDR1 MGHDK, CDR2 SYGVNS. CDR3 sequence (DNA): TGTGCCAGCAGTGCCGGAAGACTGCGGTATGGCTACACCTTC. Its protein is CASSAGRLRYGYTF.

This chain uses TRBV19 with TRBJ2-1; no clear D gene. Germline V gene lookup returns CDR1 LNHDA and CDR2 SQIVND (reference sequence). The V gene lost 8 bases and the J gene lost 7 bases, with 18 bases spanning the gap. This CDR3 has 14 amino acids. The CDR3 is CASSSLGGPNEQFF. For the CDR3, the DNA is TGTGCCAGTTCCTCCCTAGGCGGCCCGAATGAGCAGTTCTTC.

The chain employs TRBV4-2 and TRBJ1-1; D is unresolved. The CDR3 runs to 15 residues. The V gene's germline CDR1 is LGHNA and CDR2 YNFKEQ. V shed 3 bases and J shed 6 bases, with 17 bases lying between them. The DNA for the CDR3 is TGTGCCAGCAGCCAGGGTGGACTCCTTAAACCTGAAGCTTTCTTT. It translates to CASSQGGLLKPEAFF.

This sequence joins TRBV24-1 and TRBJ2-3; 12 bases fit TRBD2. The CDR3 is made up of 17 amino acids. Germline CDR1 reads KGHDR; CDR2 reads SFDVKD. V shed 5 bases, J shed 2 bases, and the junction held 7 bases outside the gene matches. CDR3 nucleotide sequence: TGTGCCACCAGTGTACCGGGACTAGCGGGCGTCACAGATACGCAGTATTTT. It translates to CATSVPGLAGVTDTQYF.

The V call is TRBV19, the J call TRBJ1-5; 9 nucleotides match TRBD1. V shed 6 bases and J 5 bases; nucleotides not matched to a gene: 2. This CDR3 has 13 residues. Germline lookup yields CDR1 LNHDA and CDR2 SQIVND (reference sequence). This CDR3 is CASRDRGYQPQHF. The CDR3 DNA sequence: TGTGCCAGTAGAGACAGGGGGTATCAGCCCCAGCATTTT.

This chain connects TRBV6-1 to TRBJ1-4; 12 bases line up with TRBD1. The length of the CDR3 is 16 residues. V shed 6 bases, J shed 7 bases, and the junction held 9 bases outside the gene matches. The germline CDR1 and CDR2 sequences are MNHNS and SASEGT. CDR3 protein: CASREPGQGASEKLFF. CDR3 DNA: TGTGCCAGCAGGGAACCGGGACAGGGGGCCTCTGAAAAACTGTTTTTT.

The chain links TRBV7-9 to TRBJ2-3; D gene uncertain. Germline V gene sequence: CDR1 SEHNR, CDR2 FQNEAQ (reference sequence). CDR3 size: 16 residues. Trimming removed 0 bases from V and 0 bases from J, with 10 bases in between. The CDR3 spells CASSLAFDSSTDTQYF. CDR3 nucleotide sequence: TGTGCCAGCAGCTTAGCTTTCGACTCTAGCACAGATACGCAGTATTTT.

The CDR3 nucleotides read TGCGCCAGCAGCTTCAGTTCTGGGGCCAGGCAAAACATTCAGTACTTC. It encodes CASSFSSGARQNIQYF. The chain combines TRBV5-1 with TRBJ2-4; D may be TRBD1 (5 bases). V was clipped by 2 bases and J by 5 bases, with 17 bases between them. Germline assignment: CDR1 SGHRS and CDR2 YFSETQ. The CDR3 is made up of 16 amino acids.

CDR3 loop: CASSGAQGLPEYNEQFF. For the CDR3, the DNA is TGTGCCAGCAGCGGCGCGCAGGGTCTCCCGGAGTACAATGAGCAGTTCTTC. The chain is built from TRBV27 and TRBJ2-1; TRBD1 is a possible D gene (5 bases). The CDR3 has 17 amino acids. Between the trimmed V and J ends, which lost 6 bases and 4 bases, there was a span of 22 bases. Germline CDR1 is MNHEY and CDR2 is SMNVEV (reference sequence).

The count of this clone is one. V is TRBV14 and J is TRBJ2-7; 7 bases line up with TRBD1. CDR3 length: 13 amino acids. Germline loops: CDR1 SGHDN, CDR2 FVKESK. Trimming took 1 base from V and 6 from J; bases not matched to a gene: 3. CDR3 nucleotides: TGTGCCAGCAGCCAAGTTTCAGGGGGCGAGCAGTACGTC. This encodes CASSQVSGGEQYV.

The chain joins TRBV27 to TRBJ1-1; D is unresolved. CDR1 is MNHEY and CDR2 is SMNVEV in the germline V gene (reference sequence). The CDR3 sequence is 13 residues long. Trimming shortened V by 5 bases and J by 5 bases, and 12 bases separated the two germline ends. The CDR3 DNA sequence: TGTGCCAGCAGTGAATACCCTAGGACTGAAGCTTTCTTT. This sequence encodes CASSEYPRTEAFF.

The J gene is TRBJ1-1, the V gene TRBV7-8, with D maybe TRBD1 (5 bases). The V and J ends lost 3 bases and 8 bases respectively, with 16 bases between them. This CDR3 region has 14 residues. Germline V gives CDR1 SGHVS, CDR2 FQNEAQ. CDR3 in DNA: TGTGCCAGCAGCTTCAGGCAGGGTGATTGGGAAGCTTTCTTT. Translating gives CASSFRQGDWEAFF.

This chain connects TRBV5-4 to TRBJ2-5; D unresolved. Germline values: CDR1 SGHNT, CDR2 YYREEE (reference sequence). The CDR3 is 12 residues long. Trimming took 0 bases from V and 4 from J, leaving 4 bases between them. CDR3 in amino acids: CASSLARETQYF. The CDR3 DNA reads TGTGCCAGCAGCTTGGCCCGAGAGACCCAGTACTTC.

This clone has just a few counts. The chain uses TRBV7-9 and TRBJ2-5, with TRBD2 matching over 9 bases. This CDR3 region has 16 residues. The V segment lost 5 bases and the J segment 1 base; nucleotides outside the gene matches: 8. Germline CDR1 is SEHNR and CDR2 is FQNEAQ (reference sequence). CDR3: CASSLSGGPAQETQYF. DNA of the CDR3: TGTGCCAGCAGCCTTAGCGGGGGACCCGCCCAAGAGACCCAGTACTTC. The whole variable domain, filled in from reference TRBV7-9 and TRBJ2-5, reads DTGVSQNPRHKITKRGQNVTFRCDPISEHNRLYWYRQTLGQGPEFLTYFQNEAQLEKSRLLSDRFSAERPKGSFSTLEIQRTEQGDSAMYLCASSLSGGPAQETQYFGPGTRLLVL.

This clone was picked up one time. The rearrangement joins TRBV2 to TRBJ2-1, with a tentative D call TRBD2 (7 bases). The V end was cut by 6 bases, the J end by 7 bases, with 16 bases between. In germline, CDR1 is SNHLY, CDR2 FYNNEI. This CDR3 is 14 amino acids long. The CDR3 is CASRRGEGQNEQFF. CDR3 in DNA: TGTGCCAGCAGGAGGGGGGAGGGGCAAAATGAGCAGTTCTTC.

This rearrangement joins TRBV28 to TRBJ2-7; D perhaps matches TRBD2 (6 bases). The CDR3 totals 14 residues. The germline V gene has CDR1 MDHEN and CDR2 SYDVKM. With 11 bases removed from V and 2 bases from J, the gap between germline ends came to 19 bases. CDR3 sequence (DNA): TGTGCCGTATTCCGGGGGTCGGAACCCTACGAGCAGTACTTC. Translation gives CAVFRGSEPYEQYF.

The CDR3: CASPTGLYNSPLHF. The CDR3 region has the DNA TGTGCCTCGCCGACAGGCCTCTATAATTCACCCCTCCACTTT. This chain uses TRBV30 with TRBJ1-6; perhaps TRBD1 as D (6 bases). CDR1 and CDR2 (germline): GTSNPN, SVGIG (reference sequence). V gave up 7 bases and J gave up 3 bases, with 13 bases separating them. The CDR3 length is 14 residues.

The chain couples TRBV6-5 to TRBJ1-1, with 9 bases lining up with TRBD1. V trimming: 6 bases; J trimming: 3 bases; junction bases outside the gene matches: 8. The CDR3 runs 15 residues. CDR1 MNHEY and CDR2 SVGAGI come from the germline V gene. The CDR3 spells CASRVDRGRYTEAFF. The CDR3 nucleotides are TGTGCCAGCAGAGTGGACAGGGGCCGGTACACTGAAGCTTTCTTT.